This TCR beta chain is drawn from a study of T cell responses to AZD1222 COVID-19 vaccine (dated by TCRdb to the early 2020s). Describing the broader study: TCR sequencing covered more than 230 trial participants: approximately 200 given two doses of AZD1222 and approximately 26 given two doses of MenACWY control vaccine. Trial participants were enrolled by age into subgroups of 18-55, 56-69 and 70-plus years, and around 150, 29 and 61 TCR-sequenced participants, respectively, were included in these subgroups.

The CDR3 regions of human TCRbeta chains were analyzed by immunosequencing. The authors' pipeline ran thus. Repertoire TCRs were matched against a reference library of SARS-CoV-2-specific TCRs generated with the MIRA antigen-specificity platform. Breadth was defined as the fraction of unique TCRs that were SARS-CoV-2-associated, and depth was defined as the fraction of total T cells that were SARS-CoV-2-associated. Using the MIRA data, every spike-specific TCR was mapped to the spike region that the TCR reacted to and assigned to either a CD4 or a CD8 class. Log10-transformed breadth and depth values were compared by one-way ANOVA with Sidak's multiple comparisons tests. TCRdb took this table from immuneACCESS and kept in-frame rearrangements with V and J called. Such tables lack part of the clones; where checked against another copy, unresolved V genes explain under half of the gap, and the rest is unexplained. D and trimming come from the DNA, and the V and J calls and clone size come from that table. Across this sample there are approximately 140,000 clones, with about 92% seen only once. 3% to 4% of the sample comes from the top ten.

This sample's time point label indicates: about 28 days (+/-7) after the second vaccine dose. AZD1222 recipients whose second dose came at about 4 weeks and those whose second dose came at about 12 weeks were combined into one group, since spike-specific TCR depth and breadth did not differ between the two schedules. Vaccinee samples came from UK trials COV001 and COV002, including a single-blind randomized controlled phase 2/3 trial of AZD1222 (ChAdOx1 nCoV-19) in healthy adults. For TCRbeta chain sequencing, PBMC samples were collected from trial participants at day 0 and at day 28 after the second dose. Paper-wide results and their limitations: Because no samples from the day 14 peak response were available, repertoires could be characterized only after the peak T cell response. Nearly half of unique spike-specific TCRs reportedly recognized epitopes outside regions mutated in the B.1.351 and B.1.1.7 variants. Conclusions about previously exposed vaccinees were limited because only five to seven AZD1222 recipients were SARS-CoV-2 seropositive at baseline. In the small 56-69-year group, the increase in depth fell short of significance, most likely because of low power. Participants were mostly white British, with more females than males. The authors suggested clonal diversity may have been underestimated. After two AZD1222 doses, both the breadth and the depth of spike-specific TCRs were significantly higher than at day 0 and than in MenACWY recipients. The whole spike protein was spanned by vaccine-associated CD4 TCRs, and dominant responses were seen in regions 160-218 and 743-854.

On this clone itself: The antigen it binds to is not known. No qualities accompany the bases; no much larger clone lies one base away.

V is cut back by 4 bases and J by 4 bases, with 6 bases in the junction unmatched. The CDR3 runs 15 amino acids, cysteine and phenylalanine included. The entry retains the CDR3 DNA only, 45 bases that are in frame from base 1. The germline V gene (reference sequence) sets CDR1 to SGHNT and CDR2 to YYREEE. This sequence uses TRBV5-4 and TRBJ2-2, with 8 bases in between that match TRBD1. This receptor was obtained from an adult who received the AZD1222 COVID-19 vaccine. The sample was peripheral blood, taken 28 days after the second AZD1222 dose. The CDR3 loop reads CASSLDRVITGELFF. The base sequence is TGTGCCAGCAGCCTGGACAGGGTAATCACCGGGGAGCTGTTTTTT.